The 9 T cell receptor beta chains listed next were all sequenced from one sample in a study of Ad26.COV2.S vaccination and SARS-CoV-2 variants. Described treatment: over 15 received Ad26.COV2.S at low or high dose, single or two shots; about 5 received placebo; per-sample allocation not given. Sampling was done on day 63 after the first vaccine or placebo injection. This table comes from immunoSEQ multiplex PCR, and its TCRdb copy is limited to in-frame clones, with some not included. The data show 400,000 to 450,000 clones, approximately 92% seen once. This specimen consisted of peripheral blood, obtained in a trial of Ad26.COV2.S vaccine versus placebo. These receptors were taken from a person between 18 and 65 years old who received the Ad26.COV2.S COVID-19 vaccine or a placebo.

This CDR3 reads CSVRGGNTEAFF. CDR3 nucleotides: TGCAGCGTAAGGGGTGGCAACACTGAAGCTTTCTTT. This chain links TRBV29-1 with TRBJ1-1, with D possibly TRBD1 on 5 matching bases. The CDR3 contains 12 residues. Trimming left V 6 bases short and J 2 bases short, with 10 bases between. Germline V gives CDR1 SQVTM, CDR2 ANQGSEA.

The chain carries TRBV27 and TRBJ2-3; D call uncertain. V shed 3 bases and J shed 0 bases, with 10 bases lying between them. Germline CDR1 and CDR2: MNHEY and SMNVEV (reference sequence). There are 15 residues in the CDR3. The CDR3 reads CASSFRPQSTDTQYF. The CDR3 DNA reads TGTGCCAGCAGTTTTCGGCCACAGAGCACAGATACGCAGTATTTT.

V usage is TRBV5-1 and J usage is TRBJ1-2; D unclear. V shed 0 bases and J shed 6 bases, with 9 bases lying between them. Germline V gene sequence: CDR1 SGHRS, CDR2 YFSETQ. The CDR3 contains 13 residues. The DNA of the CDR3 is TGCGCCAGCAGCTTGGCGGCCGTTCATGGCTACACCTTC. Its protein product is CASSLAAVHGYTF.

V and J are TRBV30 and TRBJ1-5; 7 bases are shared with TRBD1. Germline V gene sequence: CDR1 GTSNPN, CDR2 SVGIG (reference sequence). There are 13 residues in the CDR3. The J segment lost 5 bases and the V segment lost 2 bases, leaving 3 bases of the junction unmatched. The CDR3 sequence is CAWSRQGDQPQHF. For the CDR3, the DNA is TGTGCCTGGAGTCGGCAGGGGGATCAGCCCCAGCATTTT.

V gene TRBV27 combines with J gene TRBJ2-2; perhaps TRBD1 as D (5 bases). The CDR3 totals 12 residues. V lost 8 bases to trimming and J lost 8 bases, with 12 bases between them. Germline-derived CDR1 and CDR2 are MNHEY and SMNVEV (reference sequence). Here the CDR3 DNA reads TGTGCCAGCGGAAAGGGGTCTGGGGAGCTGTTTTTT. This encodes CASGKGSGELFF.

The chain employs TRBV25-1 and TRBJ1-4, with 8 bases aligning to TRBD1. CDR1 and CDR2 (germline): MGHDK, SYGVNS. The CDR3 runs to 13 residues. The V segment lost 8 bases and the J segment 5 bases; nucleotides outside the gene matches: 4. In DNA, the CDR3 is TGTGCCAGCCGACAGGGGTTCAATGAAAAACTGTTTTTT. Amino acid sequence: CASRQGFNEKLFF.

The chain couples TRBV29-1 to TRBJ2-7; 8 positions agree with TRBD2. This CDR3 is built from 13 residues. Germline V gene sequence: CDR1 SQVTM, CDR2 ANQGSEA. The junction had 4 bases not matched to a gene; V was cut back by 3 bases and J by 3 bases. The CDR3 is CSVEVGLGYEQYF. Here the CDR3 DNA reads TGCAGCGTTGAGGTGGGACTAGGCTACGAGCAGTACTTC.

The chain employs TRBV9 and TRBJ2-3, with unresolved D. The CDR3 has 12 residues. The germline CDR1 and CDR2 sequences are SGDLS and YYNGEE. V lost 7 bases and J 3 bases, leaving 9 bases between the germline ends. DNA of the CDR3: TGTGCCAGCGCTCCTCGAACAGATACGCAGTATTTT. This codes for CASAPRTDTQYF.

The J gene is TRBJ2-1, the V gene TRBV15, with D unresolved. Looked up from germline, CDR1 is LNHNV and CDR2 is YYDKDF (reference sequence). This CDR3 is built from 15 residues. Trimming removed 3 bases at V and 0 bases at J, with 9 bases between. Here the CDR3 reads CATSRDLSSYNEQFF. DNA of the CDR3: TGTGCCACCAGCAGGGACCTGAGCTCCTACAATGAGCAGTTCTTC.